These 13 T cell receptor beta chains share one sample of origin, sequenced in a study of control samples from healthy donors and cancer patients. The protocol was immunoSEQ multiplex PCR, while the TCRdb copy is restricted to in-frame clones and leaves out a portion. The table has about 160,000 clones, roughly 90% seen once; the top ten hold 12%. The sequencing sample was made of blood. Receptors were obtained from a man aged 30 to 39 in good health.

The rearrangement uses TRBV6-1 and TRBJ1-2, with TRBD1 matching 9 bases. Germline V gene lookup returns CDR1 MNHNS and CDR2 SASEGT. Trimming took 1 base from V and 4 from J; bases not matched to a gene: 4. The CDR3 spans 15 residues. The CDR3 sequence is CASSEGDREIYGYTF. Written as DNA, the CDR3 is TGTGCCAGCAGTGAAGGGGACAGGGAAATCTATGGCTACACCTTC.

The rearrangement links TRBV19 to TRBJ2-1; TRBD2 matches 15 bases. This CDR3 has 19 residues. V lost 6 bases, J lost 2 bases, and 11 bases stayed unmatched. Germline loops: CDR1 LNHDA, CDR2 SQIVND (reference sequence). The CDR3, as DNA: TGTGCCAGTAGCTGGAACGGACTAGCGGGGGGGATTACCTACAATGAGCAGTTCTTC. This gives the protein CASSWNGLAGGITYNEQFF.

The V and J genes are TRBV5-4 and TRBJ1-3, with D unclear. Trimming removed 5 bases at V and 4 bases at J, with 10 bases between. Germline CDR1 is SGHNT and CDR2 is YYREEE (reference sequence). The CDR3 has 13 amino acids. DNA of the CDR3: TGTGCCAGCAGAGCACTTTCGGGAAACACCATATATTTT. Translation: CASRALSGNTIYF.

The gene calls are TRBV5-1 and TRBJ1-2; TRBD1 might be the D (5 bases). The CDR3 sequence is 18 residues long. Germline assignment: CDR1 SGHRS and CDR2 YFSETQ. V was pared by 0 bases and J by 2 bases, with 20 bases between. CDR3 in DNA: TGCGCCAGCAGCTTGGAGATAGGGACCGCAATTTACAACTATGGCTACACCTTC. Protein product: CASSLEIGTAIYNYGYTF.

V and J are TRBV2 and TRBJ2-1; D is perhaps TRBD2 (5 bases). Germline CDR1 and CDR2: SNHLY and FYNNEI. The CDR3 extends over 17 amino acids. The V end was cut by 3 bases, the J end by 0 bases, with 15 bases between. The CDR3 loop reads CASSEEGLPSSYNEQFF. The CDR3 coding sequence is TGTGCCAGCAGTGAGGAAGGACTGCCGAGCTCCTACAATGAGCAGTTCTTC. Looking up the rest from reference TRBV2 and TRBJ2-1 gives the full variable domain: EPEVTQTPSHQVTQMGQEVILRCVPISNHLYFYWYRQILGQKVEFLVSFYNNEISEKSEIFDDQFSVERPDGSNFTLKIRSTKLEDSAMYFCASSEEGLPSSYNEQFFGPGTRLTVL.

V usage is TRBV6-2 or TRBV6-3 and J usage is TRBJ1-2, with D possibly TRBD1 on 6 matching bases. The CDR3 is 18 amino acids. V gave up 0 bases and J gave up 2 bases, with 19 bases separating them. Germline V gives CDR1 MNHEY, CDR2 SVGEGT. CDR3 residues: CASSYSTPGQGKNYGYTF. The DNA for the CDR3 is TGTGCCAGCAGTTACTCCACCCCTGGGCAGGGGAAGAACTATGGCTACACCTTC.

The chain combines TRBV9 with TRBJ1-1, with D tentatively TRBD1 (6 bases). The CDR3 is 14 residues long. CDR1 and CDR2 (germline): SGDLS, YYNGEE. V shed 4 bases and J shed 4 bases, with 14 bases lying between them. The chain's CDR3 is CASSPGGRGTEAFF. DNA for the CDR3: TGTGCCAGCAGCCCCGGGGGGCGCGGCACTGAAGCTTTCTTT.

The V and J genes are TRBV27 and TRBJ1-1; 7 bases map to TRBD1. V lost 3 bases and J lost 4; bases outside the gene matches: 5. The CDR3 is 14 residues long. Germline CDR1 and CDR2: MNHEY and SMNVEV (reference sequence). CDR3 bases: TGTGCCAGCAGTTTCCGACAGGGCCCCACTGAAGCTTTCTTT. This sequence encodes CASSFRQGPTEAFF.

The table lists this clone with a count of one. The V and J genes are TRBV27 and TRBJ1-2; D remains unclear. CDR3 size: 14 residues. Trimming cost V 1 base and J 4 bases, with 10 bases left between them. Germline V gene lookup returns CDR1 MNHEY and CDR2 SMNVEV (reference sequence). The chain's CDR3 is CASSLFPSIYGYTF. For the CDR3, the DNA is TGTGCCAGCAGTTTATTTCCCTCAATCTATGGCTACACCTTC.

This chain links TRBV14 with TRBJ1-5, with 8 bases aligning to TRBD1. V dropped 3 bases and J dropped 7; count of bases not matched to a gene: 8. Per germline, CDR1 SGHDN and CDR2 FVKESK. CDR3 size: 15 residues. Written as DNA, the CDR3 is TGTGCCAGCAGCCAGCGACAGGGGTCACGGCAGCCCCAGCATTTT. This translates into CASSQRQGSRQPQHF. Complete variable domain (other parts from reference TRBV14 and TRBJ1-5): EAGVTQFPSHSVIEKGQTVTLRCDPISGHDNLYWYRRVMGKEIKFLLHFVKESKQDESGMPNNRFLAERTGGTYSTLKVQPAELEDSGVYFCASSQRQGSRQPQHFGDGTRLSIL.

The chain links TRBV27 to TRBJ1-5, with a possible D match to TRBD1 (5 bases). CDR3 length: 13 amino acids. Looked up from germline, CDR1 is MNHEY and CDR2 is SMNVEV (reference sequence). Trimming left V 0 bases short and J 7 bases short, with 7 bases between. The CDR3 sequence is CASSLSWGQPQHF. The CDR3 DNA reads as TGTGCCAGCAGTTTATCGTGGGGGCAGCCCCAGCATTTT.

The chain joins TRBV5-4 to TRBJ1-1; D might be TRBD1 (6 bases). This CDR3 comprises 13 residues. The germline V gene has CDR1 SGHNT and CDR2 YYREEE (reference sequence). Trimming cost V 5 bases and J 0 bases, with 8 bases left between them. The CDR3 loop reads CASSRTVNTEAFF. The CDR3 nucleotides are TGTGCCAGCAGTCGGACAGTGAACACTGAAGCTTTCTTT.

The chain uses TRBV6-5 and TRBJ1-4; no clear D. Between the trimmed V and J ends, which lost 2 bases and 8 bases, there was a span of 15 bases. Germline V lookup: CDR1 MNHEY, CDR2 SVGAGI. The CDR3 is 15 residues long. DNA of the CDR3: TGTGCCAGCAGTTACCTGGGCCCAGCGGTGGAAAAACTGTTTTTT. Translating it yields CASSYLGPAVEKLFF.